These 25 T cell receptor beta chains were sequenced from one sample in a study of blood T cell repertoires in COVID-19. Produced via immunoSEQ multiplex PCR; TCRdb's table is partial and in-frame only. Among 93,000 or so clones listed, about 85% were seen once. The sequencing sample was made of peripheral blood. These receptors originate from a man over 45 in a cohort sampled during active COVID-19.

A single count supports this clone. CDR3 DNA sequence: TGCGCCAGCAGCCAAGATACTAGCGGGGGGAGGCAGTATTTT. As protein: CASSQDTSGGRQYF. The V gene is TRBV4-3, the J gene TRBJ2-3, with 12 positions matching TRBD2. This CDR3 spans 14 amino acids. The V and J ends lost 0 bases and 11 bases, in that order; junction bases with no gene match: 3. The germline gives CDR1 LGHNA, CDR2 YSLEER.

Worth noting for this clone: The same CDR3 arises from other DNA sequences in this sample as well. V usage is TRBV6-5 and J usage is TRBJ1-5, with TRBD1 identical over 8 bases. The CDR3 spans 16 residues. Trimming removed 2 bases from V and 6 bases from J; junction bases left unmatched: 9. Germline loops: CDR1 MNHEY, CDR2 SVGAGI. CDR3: CASSYLGQGAGQPQHF. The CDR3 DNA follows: TGTGCCAGCAGTTACCTCGGGCAGGGGGCGGGTCAGCCCCAGCATTTT.

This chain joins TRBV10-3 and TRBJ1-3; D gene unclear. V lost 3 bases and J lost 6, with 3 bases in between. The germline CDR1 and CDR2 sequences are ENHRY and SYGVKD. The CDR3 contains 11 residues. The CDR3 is CAISDLNTIYF. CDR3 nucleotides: TGTGCCATCAGTGATCTAAACACCATATATTTT.

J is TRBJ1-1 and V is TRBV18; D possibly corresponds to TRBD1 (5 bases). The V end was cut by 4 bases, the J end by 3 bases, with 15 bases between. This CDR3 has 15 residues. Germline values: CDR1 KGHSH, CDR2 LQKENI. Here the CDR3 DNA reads TGTGCCAGCTCACACTCGGACACAGAGTACACTGAAGCTTTCTTT. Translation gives CASSHSDTEYTEAFF.

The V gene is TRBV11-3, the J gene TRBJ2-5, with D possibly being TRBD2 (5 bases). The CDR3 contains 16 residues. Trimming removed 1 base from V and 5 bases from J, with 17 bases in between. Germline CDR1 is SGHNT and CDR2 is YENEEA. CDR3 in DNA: TGTGCCAGCAGCTTAGGTGTAGAGGGTTACGGGGAGACCCAGTACTTC. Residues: CASSLGVEGYGETQYF.

CDR3 amino acids: CASSEVAGLLTGELFF. CDR3 in DNA: TGTGCCAGCAGTGAAGTCGCAGGTTTGCTCACCGGGGAGCTGTTTTTT. The V gene is TRBV6-1, the J gene TRBJ2-2, with unresolved D. Trimming shortened V by 1 base and J by 4 bases, and 13 bases separated the two germline ends. The CDR3 consists of 16 residues. The germline gives CDR1 MNHNS, CDR2 SASEGT.

The chain's CDR3 is CASSFLTGQAYSGANVLTF. DNA of the CDR3: TGTGCCAGCAGCTTTTTAACGGGACAGGCATACTCTGGGGCCAACGTCCTGACTTTC. V is TRBV7-8 and J is TRBJ2-6; TRBD1 agrees at 8 bases. Losses at the gene ends were 3 bases for V and 0 bases for J; bases not matched to a gene: 10. The CDR3 sequence is 19 residues long. Per the germline V gene, CDR1 is SGHVS and CDR2 is FQNEAQ.

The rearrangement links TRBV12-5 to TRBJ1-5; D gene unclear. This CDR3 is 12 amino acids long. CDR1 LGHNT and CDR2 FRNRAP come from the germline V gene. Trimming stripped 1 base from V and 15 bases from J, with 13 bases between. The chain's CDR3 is CASGLADGLAHF. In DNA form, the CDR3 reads TGTGCTAGTGGTTTGGCCGACGGACTGGCGCATTTT.

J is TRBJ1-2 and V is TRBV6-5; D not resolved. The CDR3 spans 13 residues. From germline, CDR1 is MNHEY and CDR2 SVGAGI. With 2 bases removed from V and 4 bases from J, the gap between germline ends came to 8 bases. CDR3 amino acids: CASSYGESYGYTF. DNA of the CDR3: TGTGCCAGCAGTTACGGGGAGAGCTATGGCTACACCTTC.

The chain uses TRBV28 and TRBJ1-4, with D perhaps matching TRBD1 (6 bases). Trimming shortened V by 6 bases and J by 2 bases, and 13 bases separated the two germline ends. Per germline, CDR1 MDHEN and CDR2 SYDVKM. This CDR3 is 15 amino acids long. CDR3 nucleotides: TGTGCCAGCAGCGGCGGGGGCATCACTAATGAAAAACTGTTTTTT. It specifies CASSGGGITNEKLFF.

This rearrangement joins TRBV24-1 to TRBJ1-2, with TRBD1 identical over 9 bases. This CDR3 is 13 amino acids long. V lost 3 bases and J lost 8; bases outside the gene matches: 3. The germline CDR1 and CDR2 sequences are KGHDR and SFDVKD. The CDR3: CATSDHRGLGYTF. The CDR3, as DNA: TGTGCCACCAGTGATCACAGGGGGCTAGGCTACACCTTC.

The DNA for the CDR3 is TGCGCCAGCAGCTTCGCGACAGGTTCCACTGAAGCTTTCTTT. Amino acid sequence: CASSFATGSTEAFF. This rearrangement joins TRBV5-1 to TRBJ1-1; a possible D gene is TRBD1 (6 bases). Trimming pared 2 bases from V and 4 bases from J, leaving 12 bases between. The CDR3 contains 14 residues. CDR1 is SGHRS, CDR2 YFSETQ, per germline.

CDR3 in amino acids: CASSLRTGRFNEQFF. CDR3 in DNA: TGTGCCAGCAGCTTAAGGACGGGGAGGTTCAATGAGCAGTTCTTC. V is TRBV7-2 and J is TRBJ2-1, with TRBD2 as a possible D gene (6 bases). CDR3 length: 15 residues. The germline CDR1 and CDR2 sequences are SGHTA and FQGNSA. V was trimmed by 2 bases and J by 6 bases, leaving 14 bases between them.

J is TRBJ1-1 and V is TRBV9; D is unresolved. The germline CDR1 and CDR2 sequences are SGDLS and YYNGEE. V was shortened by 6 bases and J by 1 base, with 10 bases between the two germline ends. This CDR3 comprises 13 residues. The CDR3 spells CASTPFKNTEAFF. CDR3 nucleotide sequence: TGTGCCAGCACCCCATTCAAGAACACTGAAGCTTTCTTT.

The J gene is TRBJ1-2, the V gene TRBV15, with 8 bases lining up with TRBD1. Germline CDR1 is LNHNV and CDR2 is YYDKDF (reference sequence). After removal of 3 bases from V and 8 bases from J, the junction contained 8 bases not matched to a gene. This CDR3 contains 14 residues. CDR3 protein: CATSRPDRGYGYTF. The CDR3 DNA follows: TGTGCCACCAGCAGGCCAGACAGGGGATACGGCTACACCTTC.

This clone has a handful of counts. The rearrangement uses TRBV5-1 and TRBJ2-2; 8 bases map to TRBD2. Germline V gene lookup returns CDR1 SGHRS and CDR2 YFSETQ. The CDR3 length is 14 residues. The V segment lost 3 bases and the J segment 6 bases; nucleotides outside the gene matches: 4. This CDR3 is CASSSGGASGELFF. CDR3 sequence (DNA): TGCGCCAGCAGCTCCGGGGGGGCATCCGGGGAGCTGTTTTTT.

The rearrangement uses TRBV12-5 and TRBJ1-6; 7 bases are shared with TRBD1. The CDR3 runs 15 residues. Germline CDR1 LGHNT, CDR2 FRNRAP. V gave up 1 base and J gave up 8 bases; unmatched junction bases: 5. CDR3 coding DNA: TGTGCTAGTGGTTTGGCCACAGGGGTTTATTCACCCCTCCACTTT. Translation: CASGLATGVYSPLHF.

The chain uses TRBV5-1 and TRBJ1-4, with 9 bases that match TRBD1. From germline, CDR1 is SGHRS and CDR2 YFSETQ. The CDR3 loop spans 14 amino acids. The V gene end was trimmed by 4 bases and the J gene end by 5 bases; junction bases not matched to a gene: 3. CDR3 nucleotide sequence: TGCGCCAGCAGCCAGGGACAGGGCAATGAAAAACTGTTTTTT. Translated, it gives CASSQGQGNEKLFF.

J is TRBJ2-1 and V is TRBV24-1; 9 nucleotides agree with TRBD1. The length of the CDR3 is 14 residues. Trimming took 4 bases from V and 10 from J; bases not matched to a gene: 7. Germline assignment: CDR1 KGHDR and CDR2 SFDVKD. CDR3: CATSEAQGAREQFF. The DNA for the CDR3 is TGTGCCACCAGTGAAGCACAGGGGGCCAGGGAGCAGTTCTTC.

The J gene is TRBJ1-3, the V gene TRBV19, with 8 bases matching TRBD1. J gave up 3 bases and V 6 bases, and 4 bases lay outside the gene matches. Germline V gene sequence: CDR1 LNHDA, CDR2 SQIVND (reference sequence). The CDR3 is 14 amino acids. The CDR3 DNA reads TGTGCCAGTAGCCACAGGGGGATTGGAAACACCATATATTTT. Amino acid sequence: CASSHRGIGNTIYF. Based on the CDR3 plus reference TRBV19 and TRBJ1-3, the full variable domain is DGGITQSPKYLFRKEGQNVTLSCEQNLNHDAMYWYRQDPGQGLRLIYYSQIVNDFQKGDIAEGYSVSREKKESFPLTVTSAQKNPTAFYLCASSHRGIGNTIYFGEGSWLTVV.

The CDR3 spells CASSLVLAGPMNEQFF. The CDR3 coding sequence is TGTGCCAGCAGCTTAGTACTAGCGGGGCCTATGAATGAGCAGTTCTTC. The chain carries TRBV11-2 and TRBJ2-1; 10 bases line up with TRBD2. The germline CDR1 and CDR2 sequences are SGHAT and FQNNGV. CDR3 length: 16 amino acids. Trimming removed 1 base from V and 7 bases from J; junction bases left unmatched: 7.

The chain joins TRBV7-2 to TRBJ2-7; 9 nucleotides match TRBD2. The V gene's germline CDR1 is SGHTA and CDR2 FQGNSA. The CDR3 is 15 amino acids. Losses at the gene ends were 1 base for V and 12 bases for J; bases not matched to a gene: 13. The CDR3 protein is CASSLVLGLARPRYF. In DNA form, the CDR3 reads TGTGCCAGCAGCTTAGTGTTAGGACTAGCGAGGCCGAGGTACTTC.

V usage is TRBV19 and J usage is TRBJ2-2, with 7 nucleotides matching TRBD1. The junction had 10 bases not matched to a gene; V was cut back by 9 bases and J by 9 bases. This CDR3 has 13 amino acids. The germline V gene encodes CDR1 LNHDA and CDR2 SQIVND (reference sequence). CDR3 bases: TGTGCCAGCGGGACAGTGGGGGCCCGGGAGCTGTTTTTT. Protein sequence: CASGTVGARELFF.

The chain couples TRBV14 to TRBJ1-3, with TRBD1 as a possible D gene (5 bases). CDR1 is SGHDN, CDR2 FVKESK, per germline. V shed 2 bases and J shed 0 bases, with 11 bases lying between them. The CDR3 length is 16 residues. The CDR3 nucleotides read TGTGCCAGCAGCCAAATTGGGGGGATCTCTGGAAACACCATATATTTT. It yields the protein CASSQIGGISGNTIYF.

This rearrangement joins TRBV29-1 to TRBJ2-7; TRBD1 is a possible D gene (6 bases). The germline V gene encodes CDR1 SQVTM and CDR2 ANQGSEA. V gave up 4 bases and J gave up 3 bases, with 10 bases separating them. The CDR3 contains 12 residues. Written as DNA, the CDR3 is TGCAGCGTTGTCGGACAGAGCTACGAGCAGTACTTC. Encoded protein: CSVVGQSYEQYF.